The 16 T cell receptor beta chains in this list originate from one sample, sequenced in a study of Ad26.COV2.S vaccination and SARS-CoV-2 variants. Libraries were prepared by immunoSEQ multiplex PCR; TCRdb keeps only in-frame clonotypes and omits some of them. The repertoire includes nearly 400,000 clones, approximately 90% of them detected once, and under 2% sits in the top ten. Treatment of the sample: 19 received Ad26.COV2.S at low or high dose, single or two shots; roughly five received placebo; per-sample allocation not given. At day 63 after the first vaccine or placebo injection, samples were drawn. The specimen comprised peripheral blood, sampled in a trial of Ad26.COV2.S vaccine versus placebo. All receptors derive from a person between 18 and 65 years old who received the Ad26.COV2.S COVID-19 vaccine or a placebo.

The chain carries TRBV19 and TRBJ2-2; 9 bases map to TRBD2. V lost 3 bases and J lost 3; bases outside the gene matches: 5. Germline V gene lookup returns CDR1 LNHDA and CDR2 SQIVND (reference sequence). This CDR3 is built from 16 residues. As DNA, the CDR3 is TGTGCCAGTAGTATGGGGGGACTAGCATACACCGGGGAGCTGTTTTTT. It yields the protein CASSMGGLAYTGELFF.

The chain has TRBV11-3 and TRBJ2-1; 7 bases match TRBD2. The CDR3 runs 15 residues. J lost 8 bases, V lost 2 bases, and 9 bases had no gene match. Germline CDR1 is SGHNT and CDR2 is YENEEA. The CDR3 loop is CASSLTSATYHEQFF. CDR3 coding DNA: TGTGCCAGCAGCTTAACTAGCGCGACTTACCATGAGCAGTTCTTC.

CDR3 protein: CASSPELLGTDTQYF. CDR3 in DNA: TGTGCCAGCAGCCCAGAACTGCTTGGCACAGATACGCAGTATTTT. The rearrangement links TRBV6-5 to TRBJ2-3, with D hard to call. V lost 6 bases to trimming and J lost 1 base, with 14 bases between them. Germline assignment: CDR1 MNHEY and CDR2 SVGAGI. This CDR3 contains 15 residues.

The CDR3 protein is CASRVQGQPQHF. DNA for the CDR3: TGTGCCAGCAGGGTTCAGGGGCAGCCCCAGCATTTT. This chain links TRBV28 with TRBJ1-5, with D perhaps TRBD1 (6 bases). Trimming removed 6 bases at V and 7 bases at J, with 10 bases between. The CDR3 is 12 residues long. Germline V gene sequence: CDR1 MDHEN, CDR2 SYDVKM. The whole variable domain, filled in from reference TRBV28 and TRBJ1-5, reads DVKVTQSSRYLVKRTGEKVFLECVQDMDHENMFWYRQDPGLGLRLIYFSYDVKMKEKGDIPEGYSVSREKKERFSLILESASTNQTSMYLCASRVQGQPQHFGDGTRLSIL.

The CDR3 sequence is CATSDLPWDRVNQETQYF. The CDR3 region has the DNA TGTGCCACCAGTGATCTGCCCTGGGACAGGGTAAACCAAGAGACCCAGTACTTC. The chain combines TRBV24-1 with TRBJ2-5; 9 nucleotides agree with TRBD1. The V gene's germline CDR1 is KGHDR and CDR2 SFDVKD. The CDR3 sequence is 18 residues long. The V segment lost 3 bases and the J segment 0 bases; nucleotides outside the gene matches: 10.

The chain is built from TRBV30 and TRBJ1-6; 8 bases line up with TRBD1. V lost 1 base and J lost 6; bases outside the gene matches: 5. Germline V gene lookup returns CDR1 GTSNPN and CDR2 SVGIG (reference sequence). The CDR3 totals 15 residues. Here the CDR3 DNA reads TGTGCCTGGAGTGGGGGACAGGCAGTTAATTCACCCCTCCACTTT. This encodes CAWSGGQAVNSPLHF.

V usage is TRBV6-2 or TRBV6-3 and J usage is TRBJ2-7; the D gene is possibly TRBD2 (7 bases). The CDR3 consists of 14 residues. The V end was cut by 4 bases, the J end by 2 bases, with 12 bases between. Per germline, CDR1 MNHEY and CDR2 SVGEGT. The CDR3 DNA reads as TGTGCCAGCAGTTGGGGGGGCTATACCTACGAGCAGTACTTC. Translated: CASSWGGYTYEQYF.

The rearrangement uses TRBV10-3 and TRBJ1-1; TRBD1 agrees at 9 bases. This CDR3 is built from 14 residues. Germline V gives CDR1 ENHRY, CDR2 SYGVKD. V lost 6 bases to trimming and J lost 1 base; unmatched junction nucleotides: 3. CDR3 in DNA: TGTGCCATCAGCCCGGGACAGGGGAACACTGAAGCTTTCTTT. Amino acids: CAISPGQGNTEAFF.

Here the CDR3 reads CASSVAGGHNEQFF. The CDR3 region has the DNA TGTGCCAGCAGCGTAGCGGGAGGTCACAATGAGCAGTTCTTC. The V call is TRBV2, the J call TRBJ2-1; TRBD2 matches at 10 bases. V lost 6 bases to trimming and J lost 5 bases; unmatched junction nucleotides: 4. The germline V gene has CDR1 SNHLY and CDR2 FYNNEI. This CDR3 is 14 amino acids long.

A remark on this clone: Other nucleotide sequences in the sample specify the same CDR3. V usage is TRBV28 and J usage is TRBJ1-1; D uncertain. The CDR3 extends over 14 amino acids. The germline CDR1 and CDR2 sequences are MDHEN and SYDVKM. Trimming pared 7 bases from V and 2 bases from J, leaving 14 bases between. The CDR3 is CASTSGGLNTEAFF. The DNA for the CDR3 is TGTGCCAGCACCTCGGGAGGGCTTAACACTGAAGCTTTCTTT.

V gene TRBV12-5 combines with J gene TRBJ2-3; D not certain. Looked up from germline, CDR1 is LGHNT and CDR2 is FRNRAP. V dropped 5 bases and J dropped 3 bases, with 15 bases sitting between them. The CDR3 length is 15 residues. CDR3 amino acids: CASGRAAGLTDTQYF. The CDR3 DNA is TGTGCTAGTGGTAGAGCCGCCGGGTTGACAGATACGCAGTATTTT.

This clone was picked up a small number of times. This chain uses TRBV6-1 with TRBJ1-1, with D unclear. V gave up 2 bases and J gave up 1 base, with 8 bases separating them. Germline CDR1 MNHNS, CDR2 SASEGT. CDR3 length: 14 residues. The CDR3 DNA reads as TGTGCCAGCAGTGAAATGGTCGCGAACACTGAAGCTTTCTTT. This sequence encodes CASSEMVANTEAFF.

The count of this clone is one. The gene calls are TRBV5-1 and TRBJ1-2; the match to TRBD1 covers 8 bases. CDR3 length: 15 residues. Germline V gives CDR1 SGHRS, CDR2 YFSETQ. Trimming removed 4 bases from V and 4 bases from J; junction bases left unmatched: 9. The CDR3 protein is CASSNDRGGTYGYTF. The CDR3 bases are TGCGCCAGCAGCAACGACAGGGGAGGAACCTATGGCTACACCTTC.

In its sample, this clone was seen a few times. This chain uses TRBV5-4 with TRBJ2-7, with 13 bases fitting TRBD2. J was trimmed by 4 bases and V by 4 bases; bases with no gene match: 14. This CDR3 spans 18 amino acids. Per germline, CDR1 SGHNT and CDR2 YYREEE (reference sequence). Here the CDR3 reads CASSVRPGLAGSLYEQYF. The CDR3 DNA sequence: TGTGCCAGCAGCGTCCGACCGGGACTAGCGGGATCTTTGTACGAGCAGTACTTC.

The chain couples TRBV28 to TRBJ1-5, with unresolved D. V lost 5 bases and J lost 1, with 15 bases in between. The CDR3 consists of 16 residues. In germline, CDR1 is MDHEN, CDR2 SYDVKM. In nucleotides, the CDR3 is TGTGCCAGCAGTACTCTAGGTAGGAAAAGCAATCAGCCCCAGCATTTT. Residues: CASSTLGRKSNQPQHF.

The chain couples TRBV2 to TRBJ2-1; 10 bases are a match to TRBD2. The trim removed 8 bases at V and 6 bases at J, leaving 7 bases unmatched. The CDR3 contains 14 residues. CDR1 and CDR2 from the germline V gene are SNHLY and FYNNEI. This CDR3 reads CASCLAGVGNEQFF. Written as DNA, the CDR3 is TGTGCCAGCTGCCTAGCGGGAGTGGGCAATGAGCAGTTCTTC.